Below, one T cell receptor (beta chain) is given with its context. Germline CDR1 SGDLS, CDR2 YYNGEE. V lost 1 base to trimming and J lost 8 bases, with 9 bases between them. There are 13 residues in the CDR3. Only in-frame clones appear in the TCRdb table, and some are missing; sequencing was by immunoSEQ multiplex PCR. Among around 250,000 clones listed, 70% to 90% were seen once. The sample is drawn from a study of blood T cell repertoires in COVID-19. The sample comprised peripheral blood. The sequence came from a man in his fifties or sixties with acute or convalescent COVID-19. The gene calls are TRBV9 and TRBJ1-4; D gene ambiguous. The CDR3, as DNA: TGTGCCAGCAGCGTACAGGCGGGAGAAAAACTGTTTTTT. It codes for CASSVQAGEKLFF. Together with reference TRBV9 and TRBJ1-4, the CDR3 gives the full variable domain: DSGVTQTPKHLITATGQRVTLRCSPRSGDLSVYWYQQSLDQGLQFLIQYYNGEERAKGNILERFSAQQFPDLHSELNLSSLELGDSALYFCASSVQAGEKLFFGSGTQLSVL.